The entry below describes one T cell receptor (beta chain). No antigen is known for it. There are 15 residues in the CDR3. The J segment lost 4 bases and the V segment lost 4 bases, leaving 9 bases of the junction unmatched. Unique molecular identifiers featured in how the TCRbeta library was prepared. TCRdb ran MiXCR on the PCR reads and lists one entry per CDR3 protein. The table includes some 550,000 distinct CDR3 sequences, more than 20% detected once. This record comes from a study of T-cell reconstitution after alpha-beta-depleted transplantation in children. Findings and limits, study-wide: About two months after transplant, alpha-beta T cells reportedly came from several hundred expanded graft clones. Once a year had passed after transplant, T-cell counts and diversity came mostly from newly produced T cells.

This chain links TRBV12-3 or TRBV12-4 with TRBJ1-2; 7 bases agree with TRBD1. This clonotype originated in a boy under two years old who had a stem cell transplant for acute myeloid leukemia, so the T cells may come from the graft donor. Source: PBMCs, mostly from graft donor cells, taken 360 days after TCRalphabeta/CD19-depleted stem cell transplant. In DNA form, the CDR3 reads TGTGCCAGCAGTTCGTCCTCTCAGGGGGTCTATGGCTACACCTTC. This gives the protein CASSSSSQGVYGYTF.